This passage covers 15 T cell receptor beta chains from one sample sequenced in a study of T cells after yellow fever vaccination. TCRdb redid the calling of the 5' RACE reads with MiXCR, one entry per CDR3 protein. The sample includes about 320,000 distinct CDR3 sequences, around 6.8% of them seen just once. This specimen consisted of PBMCs, obtained about 49 days after the first yellow fever vaccination. These receptors were collected from a man younger than 35 who received the YFV17D yellow fever vaccine.

The sample holds a few counts of this clonotype. The rearrangement joins TRBV5-6 to TRBJ1-3; a weak D match, TRBD1 (5 bases). Trimming left V 1 base short and J 5 bases short, with 10 bases between. Germline V CDR1 and CDR2: SGHDT, YYEEEE. The CDR3 is 14 amino acids. The CDR3 loop reads CASSLLRGRNTIYF. CDR3 nucleotide sequence: TGTGCCAGCAGCTTGTTAAGGGGAAGAAACACCATATATTTT.

This clonotype was seen more than once but under ten times. Here the CDR3 DNA reads TGTGCCAGCAGCTTAAGTGGAGGGACAAGATACAATGAGCAGTTCTTC. It specifies CASSLSGGTRYNEQFF. The chain recombines TRBV7-3 with TRBJ2-1; D is tentatively TRBD1 or TRBD2 (6 bases each). CDR3 size: 16 residues. CDR1 and CDR2 from the germline V gene are SGHTA and FQGTGA. V was trimmed by 1 base and J by 4 bases, leaving 14 bases between them.

The chain uses TRBV24-1 and TRBJ2-2; D remains unclear. Germline loops: CDR1 KGHDR, CDR2 SFDVKD. The CDR3 totals 16 residues. Trimming pared 2 bases from V and 0 bases from J, leaving 9 bases between. The CDR3 coding sequence is TGTGCCACCAGTGATTCGACGGCCTCGAACACCGGGGAGCTGTTTTTT. This gives the protein CATSDSTASNTGELFF.

CDR3 sequence reads: CSAKKDRGNYEQYF. The CDR3 DNA is TGCAGCGCCAAAAAAGACAGGGGAAACTACGAGCAGTACTTC. The rearrangement uses TRBV29-1 and TRBJ2-7; 8 bases fit TRBD1. The CDR3 has 14 amino acids. Germline lookup yields CDR1 SQVTM and CDR2 ANQGSEA. Trimming cost V 7 bases and J 3 bases; bases outside gene matches: 11.

The genes are TRBV7-6 and TRBJ2-3; D is unclear. This CDR3 contains 14 residues. Trimming took 6 bases from V and 0 from J, leaving 10 bases between them. From germline, CDR1 is SGHVS and CDR2 FNYEAQ. CDR3 amino acids: CASRPSWSTDTQYF. In nucleotides, the CDR3 is TGTGCCAGCAGGCCCTCCTGGAGCACAGATACGCAGTATTTT.

The V gene is TRBV7-9, the J gene TRBJ2-7, with D maybe TRBD2 (6 bases). The V end lost 3 bases, the J end lost 6 bases, and 15 bases lay between the germline ends. This CDR3 has 14 residues. Germline CDR1 is SEHNR and CDR2 is FQNEAQ (reference sequence). CDR3 residues: CASSLGGARSEQYV. CDR3 sequence (DNA): TGTGCCAGCAGCTTGGGGGGAGCTCGGAGCGAGCAGTACGTC.

This clonotype has a count of ten or more. The rearrangement links TRBV6-1 to TRBJ2-3; tentative D call: TRBD1 (5 bases). V was trimmed by 4 bases and J by 4 bases, leaving 18 bases between them. CDR1 and CDR2 (germline): MNHNS, SASEGT. The CDR3 covers 16 residues. CDR3 DNA sequence: TGTGCCAGCAGTGGAGACTGGAGCCGACAGTCAGATACGCAGTATTTT. Protein: CASSGDWSRQSDTQYF.

V and J are TRBV5-1 and TRBJ1-2; 10 positions match TRBD1. J lost 8 bases, V lost 4 bases, and 17 bases had no gene match. Germline CDR1 reads SGHRS; CDR2 reads YFSETQ. This CDR3 comprises 17 residues. As DNA, the CDR3 is TGCGCCAGCAGCACGGGATATACTGGGACAGGGGAATCCGGCTACACCTTC. Translating it yields CASSTGYTGTGESGYTF. The full variable domain, in which reference TRBV5-1 and TRBJ1-2 provide the parts outside the CDR3, is KAGVTQTPRYLIKTRGQQVTLSCSPISGHRSVSWYQQTPGQGLQFLFEYFSETQRNKGNFPGRFSGRQFSNSRSEMNVSTLELGDSALYLCASSTGYTGTGESGYTFGSGTRLTVV.

This clonotype appeared many times. The chain carries TRBV7-2 and TRBJ1-6; the D gene is possibly TRBD1 (6 bases). With 5 bases removed from V and 8 bases from J, the gap between germline ends came to 16 bases. The CDR3 consists of 15 residues. The V gene's germline CDR1 is SGHTA and CDR2 FQGNSA. DNA of the CDR3: TGTGCCAGCAGCCCTGGGGGCAGGAAGGATTCACCCCTCCACTTT. Protein product: CASSPGGRKDSPLHF.

This clonotype was seen at least ten times. V gene TRBV4-1 combines with J gene TRBJ2-3, with 11 bases identical to TRBD1. The J segment lost 6 bases and the V segment lost 3 bases, leaving 8 bases of the junction unmatched. This CDR3 is built from 16 residues. Germline V gives CDR1 MGHRA, CDR2 YSYEKL. Here the CDR3 DNA reads TGCGCCAGCAGCCACCCCGGGACAGGGGGGTCCGATACGCAGTATTTT. This sequence encodes CASSHPGTGGSDTQYF.

This chain connects TRBV7-9 to TRBJ2-5; the match to TRBD2 covers 8 bases. J gave up 1 base and V 2 bases, and 6 bases lay outside the gene matches. Looked up from germline, CDR1 is SEHNR and CDR2 is FQNEAQ (reference sequence). CDR3 length: 16 residues. CDR3 in DNA: TGTGCCAGCAGCTTAAGCGCGGGGGGCCTCCAAGAGACCCAGTACTTC. This translates into CASSLSAGGLQETQYF.

A few counts support this clonotype. The chain employs TRBV20-1 and TRBJ2-1; 10 bases match TRBD2. Germline V gives CDR1 DFQATT, CDR2 SNEGSKA (reference sequence). CDR3 length: 15 residues. The ends lost 4 bases at V and 8 bases at J; junction bases unmatched: 11. Written as DNA, the CDR3 is TGCAGTGCTAATTTCCGGGGACTAGCGATTTATGAGCAGTTCTTC. Its translation: CSANFRGLAIYEQFF.

The V call is TRBV2, the J call TRBJ2-7, with a weak D call TRBD1 (6 bases). CDR1 SNHLY and CDR2 FYNNEI come from the germline V gene. The ends were cut back, 8 bases at V and 2 bases at J, with 10 bases in the middle. This CDR3 region has 12 residues. DNA for the CDR3: TGTGCCAGCCGACAGGAAACCTACGAGCAGTACTTC. Its protein product is CASRQETYEQYF.

This clonotype was recorded a few times. V usage is TRBV2 and J usage is TRBJ2-2; D remains unclear. Germline-derived CDR1 and CDR2 are SNHLY and FYNNEI. There are 13 residues in the CDR3. Trimming shortened V by 3 bases and J by 3 bases, and 5 bases separated the two germline ends. This CDR3 is CASSDDYTGELFF. The CDR3 DNA reads TGTGCCAGCAGTGACGACTACACCGGGGAGCTGTTTTTT.

This clonotype was observed a handful of times. The V and J genes are TRBV5-1 and TRBJ2-1, with TRBD2 identical over 10 bases. V dropped 4 bases and J dropped 0; count of bases not matched to a gene: 13. Germline V CDR1 and CDR2: SGHRS, YFSETQ. The CDR3 is made up of 19 amino acids. This CDR3 is CASSIQPGLARSSYNEQFF. CDR3 nucleotide sequence: TGCGCCAGCAGCATCCAACCGGGACTAGCGAGGAGCTCCTACAATGAGCAGTTCTTC. Supplemented by reference TRBV5-1 and TRBJ2-1, the full variable domain reads KAGVTQTPRYLIKTRGQQVTLSCSPISGHRSVSWYQQTPGQGLQFLFEYFSETQRNKGNFPGRFSGRQFSNSRSEMNVSTLELGDSALYLCASSIQPGLARSSYNEQFFGPGTRLTVL.